This T cell receptor beta chain was identified during a study of blood T cell repertoires in COVID-19. CDR1 LGHNA and CDR2 YNFKEQ come from the germline V gene. The V end was cut by 4 bases, the J end by 1 base, with 13 bases between. The CDR3 consists of 15 residues. Some clones are missing from TCRdb's copy, which holds only in-frame ones; the method was immunoSEQ multiplex PCR. Altogether roughly 200,000 clones are present, roughly 80% being singletons, with the ten largest covering approximately 4.4%. This clonotype was obtained from a man between 45 and 60 years old with active or convalescent COVID-19. The chain has TRBV4-2 and TRBJ1-2; D may be TRBD1 (6 bases). The sample comprised peripheral blood. Here the CDR3 DNA reads TGTGCCAGCAGCCGTACAGGGAACCATAACTATGGCTACACCTTC. This translates into CASSRTGNHNYGYTF.